This T cell receptor beta chain emerged from a study of human T cells and chemical hapten exposure. This clonotype occurred a few times. The length of the CDR3 is 15 residues. Trimming cost V 5 bases and J 2 bases; bases outside gene matches: 7. Germline lookup yields CDR1 MDHEN and CDR2 SYDVKM. MiXCR was run by TCRdb on the RACE reads, yielding one entry per CDR3 protein. This sample has around 100,000 distinct CDR3 sequences; about 10% occur once, and the top ten carry roughly 3%. Time point: patch test 2, 6 weeks after DPC sensitization. The treatment was: therapeutic diphenylcyclopropenone sensitization with weekly scalp DPC.

The sequencing here drew on whole blood, taken in connection with sensitization to the hapten diphenylcyclopropenone (DPC). This clonotype originated in a woman aged 40 to 50 with alopecia areata. Some clones in this sample may be carry-over from other donors' samples. This chain joins TRBV28 and TRBJ2-7; 9 nucleotides line up with TRBD2. CDR3 DNA: TGTGCCAGCAGTGCCAGCGGGGGGCGTACCTACGAGCAGTACTTC. Encoded protein: CASSASGGRTYEQYF.